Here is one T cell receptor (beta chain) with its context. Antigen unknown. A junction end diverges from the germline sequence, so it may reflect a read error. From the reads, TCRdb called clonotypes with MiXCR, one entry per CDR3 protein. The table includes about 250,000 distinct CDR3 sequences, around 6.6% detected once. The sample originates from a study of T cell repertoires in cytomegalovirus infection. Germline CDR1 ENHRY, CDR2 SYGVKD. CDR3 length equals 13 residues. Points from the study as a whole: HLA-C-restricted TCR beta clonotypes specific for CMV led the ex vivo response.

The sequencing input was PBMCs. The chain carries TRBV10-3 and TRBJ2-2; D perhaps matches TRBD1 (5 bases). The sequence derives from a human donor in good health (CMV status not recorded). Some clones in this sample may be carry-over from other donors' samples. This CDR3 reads CAISESDTGELFF. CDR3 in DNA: TGTGCCATCAGTGAGTCGGACACTGGGGAGCTGTTTTTT.